This T cell receptor beta chain was documented in a study of T cells in Graves' hyperthyroidism and ophthalmopathy. Overall study findings and caveats: Using 13 V-J features, a model discriminated ophthalmopathy from stable hyperthyroidism.

There were TCR beta CDR3 regions amplified from RNA transcripts. During a first-round RT-PCR of the TCR CDR3, the HTBI primer set was used. Via MiXCR, TCRdb re-called the multiplex PCR reads, giving one row per CDR3 protein. The data show approximately 510,000 distinct CDR3 sequences, approximately 48% seen once. With regard to this clonotype: Its cognate antigen is unknown.

The V and J ends lost 11 bases and 5 bases, in that order; junction bases with no gene match: 5. This CDR3 spans 12 amino acids. CDR1 and CDR2 from the germline V gene are ENHRY and SYGVKD. Source material: peripheral blood or thyroid tissue (not recorded which). The chain carries TRBV10-3 and TRBJ2-5; 10 bases align to TRBD1. The origin of this receptor is an adult woman with Graves' disease, either hyperthyroidism or ophthalmopathy (not recorded which). This CDR3 is CAVGQGQETQYF. Here the CDR3 DNA reads TGTGCCGTGGGACAGGGGCAGGAGACCCAGTACTTC.